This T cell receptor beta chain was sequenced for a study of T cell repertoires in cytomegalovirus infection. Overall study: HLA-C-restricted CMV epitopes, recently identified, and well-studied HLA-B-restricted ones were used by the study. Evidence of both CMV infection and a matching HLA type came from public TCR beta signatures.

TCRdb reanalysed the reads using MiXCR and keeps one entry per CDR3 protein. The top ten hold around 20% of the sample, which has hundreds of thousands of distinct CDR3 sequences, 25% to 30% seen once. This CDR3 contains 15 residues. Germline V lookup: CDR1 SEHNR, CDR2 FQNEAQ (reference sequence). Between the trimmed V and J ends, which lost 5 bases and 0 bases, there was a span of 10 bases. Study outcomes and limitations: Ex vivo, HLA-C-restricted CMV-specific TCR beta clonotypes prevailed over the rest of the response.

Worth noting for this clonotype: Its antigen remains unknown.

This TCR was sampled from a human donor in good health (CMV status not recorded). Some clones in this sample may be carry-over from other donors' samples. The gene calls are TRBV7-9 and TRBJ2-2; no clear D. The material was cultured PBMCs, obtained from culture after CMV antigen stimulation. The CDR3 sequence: CASSPLFANTGELFF. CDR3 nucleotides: TGTGCCAGCAGCCCCCTGTTCGCGAACACCGGGGAGCTGTTTTTT.